Each of the 3 T cell receptor beta chains below was sequenced from the same sample in a study of blood T cell repertoires in COVID-19. Only in-frame clones appear in the TCRdb table, and some are missing; sequencing was by immunoSEQ multiplex PCR. The repertoire includes some 93,000 clones, 82% of them detected once, and about 10% sits in the top ten. The specimen was peripheral blood. Receptors were obtained from a man in his 70s with acute or convalescent COVID-19.

J is TRBJ2-7 and V is TRBV7-2; 10 bases map to TRBD2. V lost 1 base to trimming and J lost 1 base; unmatched junction nucleotides: 4. CDR3 length: 16 residues. Per germline, CDR1 SGHTA and CDR2 FQGNSA. The CDR3 nucleotides read TGTGCCAGCAGCTTAGAATCTAGCGGGAGATCCTACGAGCAGTACTTC. This encodes CASSLESSGRSYEQYF.

The count of this clone is one. This chain joins TRBV6-1 and TRBJ1-1, with D unresolved. The germline gives CDR1 MNHNS, CDR2 SASEGT. The CDR3 runs to 15 residues. Trimming stripped 0 bases from V and 5 bases from J, with 13 bases between. The CDR3 nucleotides are TGTGCCAGCAGTGAAGCGGGAGGAGGAACTACTGAAGCTTTCTTT. Its translation: CASSEAGGGTTEAFF.

This clone has just one count. The chain employs TRBV27 and TRBJ2-1, with 8 bases lining up with TRBD2. CDR1 and CDR2 from the germline V gene are MNHEY and SMNVEV (reference sequence). This CDR3 is built from 14 residues. V dropped 8 bases and J dropped 7; count of bases not matched to a gene: 10. The chain's CDR3 is CASSPERGSNEQFF. DNA of the CDR3: TGTGCCAGCTCGCCCGAGCGGGGGAGTAATGAGCAGTTCTTC.